Detailed here is one TCR beta chain. Its antigen is unidentified. Germline V lookup: CDR1 MNHNS, CDR2 SASEGT. The length of the CDR3 is 16 residues. V trimming: 5 bases; J trimming: 2 bases; junction bases outside the gene matches: 9. The sample belongs to a study of blood T cells in healthy people across ages. General study results and limits: Bulk PBMC profiling left naive and antigen-experienced comparisons inconclusive. A strong correlation was found between TCR beta diversity and the percentage of naive T cells.

Combining a sample-barcoded 5' primer with a J-beta primer mix, a second PCR ran for about 7 to 11 cycles. Each cDNA molecule carried a tag from a template-switch adaptor that contained 12 random nucleotides. Via MiXCR, TCRdb re-called the 5' RACE reads, giving one row per CDR3 protein. The sample contains 1.5 million to 2 million distinct CDR3 sequences, less than 50% of which appear only once. The sequencing sample was made of blood. The chain employs TRBV6-1 and TRBJ2-5, with 9 bases aligning to TRBD2. The origin of this receptor is a middle-aged woman in good health. The CDR3 DNA sequence: TGTGCCAGCAGTCTCCGGTGGCGGGGGGGTCAAGAGACCCAGTACTTC. It specifies CASSLRWRGGQETQYF.